Reported below is one T cell receptor beta chain. The sample comes from a study of blood T cell repertoires in COVID-19. Study background: Spain, Italy and the United States supplied samples that represented acute and convalescent COVID-19.

Study processing details: Researchers report that nucleated cell counts were estimated from reference gene primer amplification. Sequencing used immunoSEQ multiplex PCR; TCRdb keeps in-frame clones, though not all of them. The DNA was the basis for D and trimming; V, J and clone size are from that table. The table lists 200,000 to 250,000 clones, 75% to 85% of them singletons. Trimming removed 1 base at V and 0 bases at J, with 14 bases between. Germline CDR1 reads LNHNV; CDR2 reads YYDKDF (reference sequence). This CDR3 contains 17 residues. While infection was still active, Seattle patients were enrolled and then followed longitudinally.

The source of this sequence is an elderly woman with COVID-19, enrolled during active disease. J is TRBJ2-3 and V is TRBV15; weak D call: TRBD2 (6 bases). Specimen: peripheral blood. For the CDR3, the DNA is TGTGCCACCAGCAGAGGGCATTGGGGGACTAGCACAGATACGCAGTATTTT. The encoded protein is CATSRGHWGTSTDTQYF.